Listed below are T cell receptor beta chains from one sample, sequenced in a study of cytomegalovirus exposure and HLA in healthy donors. Profiling relied on immunoSEQ multiplex PCR, and the TCRdb table lists in-frame clones only, not all of them. The data show tens of thousands of clones, roughly 80% seen once. Material for sequencing was PBMCs. These receptors were taken from a woman aged 40 to 49 in good health and CMV-seronegative. CDR3s include the opening cysteine and the closing phenylalanine or tryptophan. The order of the fields is D gene, clone size, CDR3 length, J gene, V gene, CDR3 DNA, CDR3 protein. D genes are given only for firm matches. The size of a clone is reported for some rows only, either as once, few or many, or as a class for expanded clones.

d_call: NA; clone_size: NA; cdr3_length: 13; j_call: TRBJ1-6; v_call: TRBV30; cdr3_nt: TGTGCCTGGAGACTACAGGAGAATTCACCCCTCCACTTT; cdr3_aa: CAWRLQENSPLHF
d_call: NA; clone_size: NA; cdr3_length: 15; j_call: TRBJ1-3; v_call: TRBV6-1; cdr3_nt: TGTGCCAGCAGCAAGCAACAGGGCTCTGGAAACACCATATATTTT; cdr3_aa: CASSKQQGSGNTIYF
d_call: NA; clone_size: NA; cdr3_length: 14; j_call: TRBJ2-1; v_call: TRBV27; cdr3_nt: TGTGCCAGCAGCCAACAGGACTACTACAATGAGCAGTTCTTC; cdr3_aa: CASSQQDYYNEQFF
d_call: NA; clone_size: NA; cdr3_length: 14; j_call: TRBJ2-5; v_call: TRBV10-1; cdr3_nt: TGCGCCAGCAGTGATGCAGGGCGGGGAGAGACCCAGTACTTC; cdr3_aa: CASSDAGRGETQYF
d_call: TRBD2; clone_size: NA; cdr3_length: 18; j_call: TRBJ2-3; v_call: TRBV5-1; cdr3_nt: TGCGCCAGCAGCTATGGAGGGACTAGCGGAATTAGCACAGATACGCAGTATTTT; cdr3_aa: CASSYGGTSGISTDTQYF
d_call: NA; clone_size: NA; cdr3_length: 14; j_call: TRBJ2-5; v_call: TRBV19; cdr3_nt: TGTGCCAGTAGACAGGTTGCAGCCTTTGGGACCCAGTACTTC; cdr3_aa: CASRQVAAFGTQYF
d_call: TRBD1; clone_size: NA; cdr3_length: 16; j_call: TRBJ2-1; v_call: TRBV4-3; cdr3_nt: TGCGCCAGCAGCCAACAACCGGGACAGGGGTCCGGTGAGCAATTCTTC; cdr3_aa: CASSQQPGQGSGEQFF
d_call: NA; clone_size: NA; cdr3_length: 15; j_call: TRBJ2-2; v_call: TRBV7-7; cdr3_nt: TGTGCTAGCAGCTCTGGGGGGGCCAACACCGGGGAGCTGTTTTTT; cdr3_aa: CASSSGGANTGELFF
d_call: NA; clone_size: NA; cdr3_length: 13; j_call: TRBJ2-7; v_call: TRBV5-4; cdr3_nt: TGTGCCAGCAGCTTGGGCCAACAAATCGAGCAGTACTTC; cdr3_aa: CASSLGQQIEQYF
d_call: TRBD1; clone_size: NA; cdr3_length: 16; j_call: TRBJ1-1; v_call: TRBV27; cdr3_nt: TGTGCCAGCAGTCCCCCCGGGACAGGGGGCCGGGCTGAAGCTTTCTTT; cdr3_aa: CASSPPGTGGRAEAFF
d_call: NA; clone_size: NA; cdr3_length: 15; j_call: TRBJ2-1; v_call: TRBV27; cdr3_nt: TGTGCCAGCATCCTTACTAGTGGGGGGGGGCATGAGCAGTTCTTC; cdr3_aa: CASILTSGGGHEQFF
d_call: NA; clone_size: NA; cdr3_length: 14; j_call: TRBJ1-2; v_call: TRBV6-1; cdr3_nt: NA; cdr3_aa: CATPVGGSGYGCTF
d_call: NA; clone_size: few; cdr3_length: 14; j_call: TRBJ1-1; v_call: TRBV19; cdr3_nt: TGTGCCAGTAGACCAGGGGTTCTCGACACTGAAGCTTTCTTT; cdr3_aa: CASRPGVLDTEAFF
d_call: NA; clone_size: NA; cdr3_length: 14; j_call: TRBJ2-2; v_call: TRBV18; cdr3_nt: TGTGCCAGCTCCCGTTCGACAGGCCCCGGGGAGCTGTTTTTT; cdr3_aa: CASSRSTGPGELFF
d_call: TRBD2; clone_size: NA; cdr3_length: 19; j_call: TRBJ2-1; v_call: TRBV28; cdr3_nt: TGTGCCAGCAGTTTATGGGGGACTAGCGGAGTTCTCCGAAACAATGAGCAGTTCTTC; cdr3_aa: CASSLWGTSGVLRNNEQFF
d_call: TRBD1; clone_size: NA; cdr3_length: 17; j_call: TRBJ2-7; v_call: TRBV19; cdr3_nt: TGTGCCAGTAGCACCGACTGGACAGGAATCCACTCCTACGAGCAGTACTTC; cdr3_aa: CASSTDWTGIHSYEQYF
d_call: NA; clone_size: NA; cdr3_length: 16; j_call: TRBJ1-3; v_call: TRBV4-1; cdr3_nt: TGCGCCAGCAGCCAAGGCCCCTTAGCCGCTGGAAACACCATATATTTT; cdr3_aa: CASSQGPLAAGNTIYF